This T cell receptor (beta chain) was profiled in a study of T cells in Graves' hyperthyroidism and ophthalmopathy. Study-wide findings and caveats: Among clonotypes expanded in thyroid above 0.001, most were also found in blood. Model-based prediction identified ophthalmopathy a median around 6.7 months prior to its onset.

A patient was excluded if there was uncontrolled infection, other autoimmune disease, pregnancy or lactation. For the diagnoses, clinical symptoms, serum thyroxine and TRAb, thyroid ultrasound and orbital computed tomography were used. A word on this clonotype: Antigen: not known.

There are 16 residues in the CDR3. V was clipped by 3 bases and J by 0 bases; unmatched bases: 6. Looked up from germline, CDR1 is SQVTM and CDR2 is ANQGSEA. Amplified regions were TCR beta CDR3 sequences from RNA transcripts. HTBI primers were used for first-round RT-PCR of the TCR CDR3. Via MiXCR, TCRdb re-called the multiplex PCR reads, giving one row per CDR3 protein. The data show approximately 370,000 distinct CDR3 sequences, about 15% seen once. The chain joins TRBV29-1 to TRBJ2-2; the match to TRBD2 covers 8 bases. Specimen: blood. The source is a woman under 40 with Graves' hyperthyroidism. Written as DNA, the CDR3 is TGCAGCGTTGATCGGGGGGGCTTCGCGAACACCGGGGAGCTGTTTTTT. Translating gives CSVDRGGFANTGELFF.